This T cell receptor (beta chain) was captured in a study of blood T cells in healthy people across ages (dated by TCRdb to the mid-2010s). Regarding the research as a whole: In model experiments, template switching captured roughly one uniquely barcoded TCR beta cDNA molecule for every two T cells. The study measured age-related changes in TCR beta repertoire diversity using deep sequencing normalized with unique cDNA molecular identifiers. The donors were split into four age groups: young (average 16 years), middle-aged (about 40), aged (roughly 65) and long-lived (approximately 89). To avoid experimental bias, donors of different ages were spread randomly across the sequencing lanes. Two additional independent replicas of 1 million unique cDNA reads from the same blood draw were analyzed for two donors (one aged 18 to 29 and one aged 80 or older). Study-level results and caveats: The percentage of naive T cells measured by flow cytometry correlated strongly with observed TCR beta diversity. Because the CMV infection status of the donors was unknown, age-related changes in expanded clonotypes may potentially have been confounded. Total diversity estimates from one million sequenced T cells were considered lower bounds and underestimates. Because profiling used bulk unsorted PBMCs, naive and antigen-experienced compartments could not be compared conclusively. As age increased, observed TCR beta diversity per million T cells dropped in a roughly linear way, and a significant reduction was already evident by age around 41. Compared with the aged group, more naive CD4+ T cells, fewer expanded clones and increased TCR diversity were shown by the long-lived group, suggesting age selection.

The CDR3 runs 16 amino acids, cysteine and phenylalanine included. Just CDR3 DNA is preserved here, 48 bases in frame from base 1. Trimmed from V: 4 bases; trimmed from J: 1 base; junction bases lacking a gene match: 5. The germline V gene provides CDR1 LGHNA and CDR2 YSLEER. Notes on this clonotype: Which antigen it targets is not known. No much larger clone exists at a distance of one base, and base qualities are not known.

Library creation used 5' RACE. A second PCR of roughly 7 to 12 cycles was run with a J-beta primer mix and a sample-barcoded 5' primer. A template-switch 5' adaptor carrying 12 random nucleotides introduced a unique molecular identifier onto each TCR beta cDNA molecule. Each sample yielded at least 3 million CDR3-containing paired-end reads. All of the RNA was converted into first-strand cDNA using the Mint cDNA synthesis kit, with a TRBC-specific oligonucleotide serving as the primer. Following uracil-DNA glycosylase treatment, all cDNA underwent a first 18-cycle PCR with the universal primers M1SS and BC2_uni_R. The paper's data handling went like this. For normalization, 1 million high-quality reads, each with a distinct molecular identifier, were randomly selected from each sample. Instead of being binned into consensus sequences, reads with shared molecular identifiers were discarded. MiTCR, run with a Q25 quality threshold and the strictest error-elimination algorithm, handled CDR3 identification, clonotype clustering and error correction. Lower-bound total TCR beta diversity was estimated with a nonparametric unseen species model using Euler transformation. TCRdb itself trimmed the public reads at Q25 with fastp, ran MiXCR and retained productive beta chains. For every CDR3 protein sequence, its rows merge into one entry that carries the most common genes and DNA. TCRdb assigned the V and J calls; the authors' analysis was not used. The sample yields 1.8 million or so distinct CDR3 sequences; about 39% were counted once. Jointly, the top ten make up under 25% of the sample.

The 35 to 40 donors, aged 6 to 90 years, were systemically healthy Caucasian individuals from Russia. About 9.1 milliliters of peripheral blood were collected from each donor into EDTA-treated Vacutainer tubes. Ficoll-Paque density-gradient centrifugation was used to isolate PBMCs, with at least 7 million per sample. Trizol reagent was used to extract total RNA from PBMCs, with at least 5.5 micrograms per sample. For every donor, an aliquot of PBMCs went through flow cytometry to measure the percentages of naive CD45RAhigh/CD27high T cells. The TCR was taken from a human donor in good health. This receptor chain uses TRBV4-3 and TRBJ1-3, with 9 central nucleotides matching TRBD1. The sequenced material came from blood. DNA sequence: TGCGCCAGCAGCCCTGACGGACAGGGGTCTGGAAACACCATATATTTT. It translates as CASSPDGQGSGNTIYF.